One and the same sample provided the 27 T cell receptor beta chains below, sequenced in a study of Japanese encephalitis immunity and Zika vaccine responses. From the 5' RACE reads, TCRdb called clonotypes with MiXCR, one entry per CDR3 protein. This sample has roughly 650 distinct CDR3 sequences, with 1.5% to 2.5% found just once. For roughly 6 days, PBMCs labeled with CFSE were cultured with peptide pools at roughly 0.91 ug/mL each. The sort collected unfixed, live, CD56-CD19-CD16-CD3+CD4+ CFSE-low proliferating CD4 T cells. The sample was antigen-activated CD4+ T cells from blood, cultured, taken during a Zika inactivated vaccine study. These receptors originate from an adult man who received an inactivated Zika virus vaccine.

This clonotype is judged medium-sized (0.01 to 0.1%). The V gene is TRBV6-2 or TRBV6-3, the J gene TRBJ2-2, with 9 positions matching TRBD1. The germline CDR1 and CDR2 sequences are MNHEY and SVGEGT. There are 15 residues in the CDR3. Losses at the gene ends were 6 bases for V and 4 bases for J; bases not matched to a gene: 6. The CDR3 coding sequence is TGTGCCAGCAGAGGGACAGGGAAAAGCACCGGGGAGCTGTTTTTT. Protein: CASRGTGKSTGELFF.

This clonotype is classed as large (0.1 to 1%). This chain uses TRBV10-1 with TRBJ2-7; 7 bases fit TRBD1. The CDR3 spans 14 residues. The V gene end was trimmed by 4 bases and the J gene end by 6 bases; junction bases not matched to a gene: 9. Germline CDR1 WNHNN, CDR2 SYGVQD (reference sequence). The CDR3 protein is CASSGDTQGSEQYF. The CDR3, as DNA: TGCGCCAGCAGTGGAGACACACAGGGGAGCGAGCAGTACTTC.

This clonotype ranks as large. The chain has TRBV9 and TRBJ2-3; D may be TRBD2 (5 bases). This CDR3 contains 17 residues. Trimming left V 0 bases short and J 1 base short, with 15 bases between. CDR1 and CDR2 (germline): SGDLS, YYNGEE. CDR3 sequence reads: CASSVVVSVGGTDTQYF. The CDR3 DNA sequence: TGTGCCAGCAGCGTAGTCGTCAGTGTGGGAGGCACAGATACGCAGTATTTT.

This clonotype is classed as large. The chain employs TRBV20-1 and TRBJ2-7; possible D gene TRBD1, 5 bases. V lost 0 bases to trimming and J lost 5 bases, with 17 bases between them. The V gene's germline CDR1 is DFQATT and CDR2 SNEGSKA (reference sequence). CDR3 length equals 15 residues. The CDR3 here is CSARDRTPPAHEQYF. The CDR3 bases are TGCAGTGCTAGAGACCGGACACCCCCTGCCCACGAGCAGTACTTC.

This clonotype was counted many times. The chain is built from TRBV20-1 and TRBJ1-1; D is possibly TRBD1 (5 bases). The CDR3 runs to 14 residues. V was cut by 4 bases and J by 4 bases, with 16 bases left in between. Germline CDR1 DFQATT, CDR2 SNEGSKA (reference sequence). CDR3 residues: CSAIDSRAGTEAFF. The CDR3 region has the DNA TGCAGTGCTATTGACAGCCGGGCGGGCACTGAAGCTTTCTTT.

By sample fraction, this clonotype is large. The V gene is TRBV19, the J gene TRBJ1-2, with D hard to call. Trimming stripped 4 bases from V and 0 bases from J, with 12 bases between. CDR1 is LNHDA and CDR2 is SQIVND in the germline V gene (reference sequence). The CDR3 covers 15 residues. CDR3 amino acids: CASSTGRKSNYGYTF. The DNA of the CDR3 is TGTGCCAGTAGTACGGGCAGAAAATCTAACTATGGCTACACCTTC.

In its sample, this clonotype ranks as medium-sized. Here the CDR3 DNA reads TGTGCCAGCAGTTTACAACTTAGATCCTACGAGCAGTACTTC. Encoded protein: CASSLQLRSYEQYF. This chain joins TRBV12-3 or TRBV12-4 and TRBJ2-7, with D hard to call. The ends were cut back, 2 bases at V and 1 base at J, with 9 bases in the middle. CDR3 length equals 14 residues.

This clonotype is large. The chain links TRBV19 to TRBJ2-5; a possible D gene is TRBD2 (6 bases). The V gene's germline CDR1 is LNHDA and CDR2 SQIVND (reference sequence). The CDR3 extends over 13 amino acids. Deletions cut 5 bases from V and 8 bases from J, with 15 bases between. CDR3 residues: CASSPRDSLTQYF. The CDR3 DNA is TGTGCCAGTAGTCCCCGGGACTCTTTAACCCAGTACTTC.

This clonotype is termed large. V usage is TRBV7-2 and J usage is TRBJ1-2; maybe TRBD1 (6 bases). CDR1 and CDR2 (germline): SGHTA, FQGNSA. The CDR3 has 16 residues. Trimming pared 5 bases from V and 6 bases from J, leaving 22 bases between. DNA for the CDR3: TGTGCCAGCAGCCCAAGAGGAGGCGGGGGACAAAATGGCTACACCTTC. Protein sequence: CASSPRGGGGQNGYTF.

This clonotype has ten or more counts. The chain couples TRBV20-1 to TRBJ1-3; tentatively, D is TRBD1 (6 bases). This CDR3 contains 16 residues. The V gene's germline CDR1 is DFQATT and CDR2 SNEGSKA (reference sequence). Trimming removed 3 bases from V and 0 bases from J, with 15 bases in between. CDR3 amino acids: CSASHPGDSSGNTIYF. For the CDR3, the DNA is TGCAGTGCTAGCCACCCAGGGGATTCCTCTGGAAACACCATATATTTT.

This clonotype is labeled hyperexpanded. The CDR3 nucleotides read TGCAGTGCAAACAGGGCTCCCGGTAATCAGCCCCAGCATTTT. Translating it yields CSANRAPGNQPQHF. The rearrangement uses TRBV20-1 and TRBJ1-5, with D possibly matching TRBD1 (6 bases). Between the trimmed V and J ends, which lost 6 bases and 4 bases, there was a span of 16 bases. This CDR3 comprises 14 residues. CDR1 and CDR2 (germline): DFQATT, SNEGSKA (reference sequence).

This clonotype is labeled as medium-sized. This chain links TRBV2 with TRBJ2-1; 9 bases match TRBD1. With V trimmed by 6 bases and J by 8 bases, 14 bases remained unmatched. From germline, CDR1 is SNHLY and CDR2 FYNNEI. The CDR3 is made up of 16 amino acids. CDR3 sequence: CASSRERGQGVHEQFF. The DNA for the CDR3 is TGTGCCAGCAGCCGGGAGAGGGGACAGGGAGTTCATGAGCAGTTCTTC.

This clonotype ranks as medium-sized (0.01 to 0.1%). The rearrangement links TRBV2 to TRBJ1-1, with D tentatively TRBD1 (5 bases). The CDR3 is 13 amino acids. Trimming shortened V by 4 bases and J by 7 bases, and 13 bases separated the two germline ends. CDR1 and CDR2 from the germline V gene are SNHLY and FYNNEI. As DNA, the CDR3 is TGTGCCAGCAGTGTTTTGGTTCAGGGTGAAGCTTTCTTT. Translating it yields CASSVLVQGEAFF. The variable domain in full, completed from reference TRBV2 and TRBJ1-1, reads EPEVTQTPSHQVTQMGQEVILRCVPISNHLYFYWYRQILGQKVEFLVSFYNNEISEKSEIFDDQFSVERPDGSNFTLKIRSTKLEDSAMYFCASSVLVQGEAFFGQGTRLTVV.

This clonotype qualifies as large. The V and J genes are TRBV7-8 and TRBJ2-2; either TRBD1 or TRBD2 may supply D (5 bases each). The CDR3 runs 16 residues. V lost 0 bases, J lost 2 bases, and 10 bases lay in between. From germline, CDR1 is SGHVS and CDR2 FQNEAQ. CDR3 residues: CASSLAWGSNTGELFF. The CDR3 bases are TGTGCCAGCAGCTTAGCCTGGGGGAGCAACACCGGGGAGCTGTTTTTT.

This clonotype is judged medium-sized. The chain combines TRBV27 with TRBJ1-5; the D gene is possibly TRBD1 (5 bases). V was shortened by 8 bases and J by 0 bases, with 14 bases between the two germline ends. Germline CDR1 and CDR2: MNHEY and SMNVEV (reference sequence). The CDR3 sequence is 15 residues long. The CDR3 coding sequence is TGTGCCAGCTCACGGACCAGGGATAGCAATCAGCCCCAGCATTTT. This codes for CASSRTRDSNQPQHF.

This clonotype is termed medium-sized. The chain is built from TRBV13 and TRBJ1-1; D might be TRBD1 (6 bases). Trimming pared 2 bases from V and 11 bases from J, leaving 21 bases between. The CDR3 length is 15 residues. Germline CDR1 reads PRHDT; CDR2 reads FYEKMQ (reference sequence). CDR3 DNA sequence: TGTGCCAGCAGCTTAACAGAGATAGGGGGGAGGCCGGCTTTCTTT. Translating it yields CASSLTEIGGRPAFF. The complete variable domain, with remaining parts taken from reference TRBV13 and TRBJ1-1, reads AAGVIQSPRHLIKEKRETATLKCYPIPRHDTVYWYQQGPGQDPQFLISFYEKMQSDKGSIPDRFSAQQFSDYHSELNMSSLELGDSALYFCASSLTEIGGRPAFFGQGTRLTVV.

This clonotype occurred a few times. J is TRBJ2-2 and V is TRBV4-3, with 8 bases aligning to TRBD2. V lost 8 bases and J lost 6; bases outside the gene matches: 8. Germline CDR1 and CDR2: LGHNA and YSLEER. The CDR3 totals 14 residues. For the CDR3, the DNA is TGCGCCAGCCCCACCCTCGGGGGGGCCGGGGAGCTGTTTTTT. Protein: CASPTLGGAGELFF.

This clonotype is classed as medium-sized. CDR3 sequence: CASSPRSTSGVAGELFF. CDR3 bases: TGTGCCAGCAGTCCCCGATCGACTAGCGGGGTAGCCGGGGAGCTGTTTTTT. The chain recombines TRBV12-3 or TRBV12-4 with TRBJ2-2; 11 positions match TRBD2. The CDR3 loop spans 17 amino acids. The trim removed 5 bases at V and 6 bases at J, leaving 11 bases unmatched.

By proportion, this clonotype is large. This rearrangement joins TRBV28 to TRBJ2-2, with D perhaps matching TRBD2 (5 bases). The germline V and J ends were trimmed by 3 bases and 5 bases, with 13 bases remaining between them. The CDR3 spans 15 residues. Looked up from germline, CDR1 is MDHEN and CDR2 is SYDVKM. The CDR3 loop is CASSFDPGITGELFF. CDR3 nucleotides: TGTGCCAGCAGTTTCGACCCGGGGATTACCGGGGAGCTGTTTTTT.

This clonotype was observed many times. This chain connects TRBV5-1 to TRBJ2-3; 11 nucleotides line up with TRBD2. V dropped 4 bases and J dropped 3; count of bases not matched to a gene: 7. Germline V lookup: CDR1 SGHRS, CDR2 YFSETQ. The CDR3 has 16 amino acids. CDR3 region: CASSIRLAGSTDTQYF. CDR3 DNA sequence: TGCGCCAGCAGCATCCGACTAGCGGGGAGTACAGATACGCAGTATTTT.

In this sample, this clonotype is medium-sized (0.01 to 0.1%). The chain couples TRBV20-1 to TRBJ2-3, with 9 positions matching TRBD2. CDR1 and CDR2 (germline): DFQATT, SNEGSKA (reference sequence). The ends lost 2 bases at V and 5 bases at J; junction bases unmatched: 11. The CDR3 is made up of 16 amino acids. The CDR3 DNA reads TGCAGTGCTAGAAGAGGGTTTAGCGGGAGAGAAGATACGCAGTATTTT. The encoded protein is CSARRGFSGREDTQYF.

Relative to its sample, this clonotype is large. The J gene is TRBJ2-3, the V gene TRBV4-3; unclear D gene. CDR3 length: 16 amino acids. V shed 0 bases and J shed 3 bases, with 13 bases lying between them. The V gene's germline CDR1 is LGHNA and CDR2 YSLEER. As DNA, the CDR3 is TGCGCCAGCAGCCAAGAAAGGCTCCAGGTGACAGATACGCAGTATTTT. Translated, it gives CASSQERLQVTDTQYF.

By sample share, this clonotype is large. V is TRBV5-1 and J is TRBJ1-1; weak D call: TRBD1 (6 bases). V was clipped by 0 bases and J by 5 bases, with 14 bases between them. Per germline, CDR1 SGHRS and CDR2 YFSETQ. The CDR3 runs to 15 residues. The chain's CDR3 is CASSLALGQTTEAFF. CDR3 nucleotides: TGCGCCAGCAGCTTGGCATTGGGACAAACGACTGAAGCTTTCTTT. Drawing the rest from reference TRBV5-1 and TRBJ1-1, the complete variable domain is KAGVTQTPRYLIKTRGQQVTLSCSPISGHRSVSWYQQTPGQGLQFLFEYFSETQRNKGNFPGRFSGRQFSNSRSEMNVSTLELGDSALYLCASSLALGQTTEAFFGQGTRLTVV.

By sample share, this clonotype is medium-sized. V usage is TRBV30 and J usage is TRBJ2-7; no reliable D call. The germline V gene has CDR1 GTSNPN and CDR2 SVGIG (reference sequence). The CDR3 has 12 amino acids. V lost 3 bases and J 2 bases, leaving 8 bases between the germline ends. CDR3 loop: CAWRVIAYEQYF. CDR3 sequence (DNA): TGTGCCTGGAGGGTAATAGCCTACGAGCAGTACTTC.

This clonotype is judged medium-sized. This chain connects TRBV6-5 to TRBJ2-3; TRBD2 agrees at 14 bases. Trimming took 5 bases from V and 3 from J; bases not matched to a gene: 4. Germline V lookup: CDR1 MNHEY, CDR2 SVGAGI. The CDR3 totals 16 residues. CDR3 region: CASSPGTSGGTDTQYF. Here the CDR3 DNA reads TGTGCCAGCAGTCCCGGGACTAGCGGGGGAACAGATACGCAGTATTTT.

By sample share, this clonotype is medium-sized (0.01 to 0.1%). This chain links TRBV6-2 or TRBV6-3 with TRBJ1-1; TRBD1 matches 11 bases. Germline trimming cut 10 bases from V and 3 bases from J; bases unmatched to any gene: 13. Germline V gene lookup returns CDR1 MNHEY and CDR2 SVGEGT. CDR3 length: 16 amino acids. In DNA, the CDR3 is TGTGCCACCGCACTTCTTCCGGGACAGGGGGACACTGAAGCTTTCTTT. Amino acid sequence: CATALLPGQGDTEAFF.

In its sample, this clonotype is medium-sized (0.01 to 0.1%). The chain employs TRBV5-1 and TRBJ2-2; 7 nucleotides agree with TRBD1. This CDR3 is built from 14 residues. CDR1 SGHRS and CDR2 YFSETQ come from the germline V gene. V shed 6 bases, J shed 7 bases, and the junction held 9 bases outside the gene matches. CDR3 coding DNA: TGCGCCAGCACACGGGACAGAGTAGTCGGGGAGCTGTTTTTT. Translation gives CASTRDRVVGELFF.